The 18 T cell receptor beta chains below come from one sample, sequenced in a study of cytomegalovirus exposure and HLA in healthy donors. PCR amplification relied on 60 Vbeta primers (plus 13 Jbeta primers). TCRdb keeps only in-frame clones here, not all; method: immunoSEQ multiplex PCR. The sample records about 160,000 clones, roughly 79% being singletons. Sequencing input: PBMCs. All receptors come from a woman aged 35 to 49 in good health and CMV-seronegative.

Regarding this clone: Other DNA sequences in the same sample also yield this CDR3. CDR3 DNA sequence: TGTGCCAGCAGCCTCAGCTATGGCTACACCTTC. Translating gives CASSLSYGYTF. The V call is TRBV7-9, the J call TRBJ1-2; D gene ambiguous. The V end was cut by 5 bases, the J end by 4 bases, with 5 bases between. The germline V gene has CDR1 SEHNR and CDR2 FQNEAQ (reference sequence). The CDR3 spans 11 residues.

This chain connects TRBV15 to TRBJ1-4, with a possible D match to TRBD1 (6 bases). The V and J ends lost 1 base and 4 bases respectively, with 13 bases between them. The CDR3 has 16 amino acids. Per the germline V gene, CDR1 is LNHNV and CDR2 is YYDKDF (reference sequence). The CDR3 spells CATSRAEDSYNEKLFF. DNA for the CDR3: TGTGCCACCAGCAGAGCAGAGGACAGCTATAATGAAAAACTGTTTTTT.

The chain combines TRBV19 with TRBJ2-7, with D perhaps TRBD1 (6 bases). The length of the CDR3 is 15 residues. Per germline, CDR1 LNHDA and CDR2 SQIVND (reference sequence). The V and J ends lost 1 base and 3 bases respectively, with 13 bases between them. The CDR3 DNA sequence: TGTGCCAGTAGTATAGGGGGGCGGTCGGTCTACGAGCAGTACTTC. Protein sequence: CASSIGGRSVYEQYF.

The genes are TRBV27 and TRBJ1-2; the D gene is possibly TRBD1 (5 bases). Germline assignment: CDR1 MNHEY and CDR2 SMNVEV (reference sequence). The CDR3 extends over 13 amino acids. Deletions cut 2 bases from V and 4 bases from J, with 8 bases between. The CDR3, as DNA: TGTGCCAGCAGTTTAAGGACACCCTATGGCTACACCTTC. Encoded protein: CASSLRTPYGYTF.

V gene TRBV7-2 combines with J gene TRBJ1-1; D perhaps matches TRBD1 (5 bases). V was pared by 1 base and J by 11 bases, with 14 bases between. This CDR3 has 13 amino acids. Germline loops: CDR1 SGHTA, CDR2 FQGNSA. The CDR3 DNA follows: TGTGCCAGCAGCTTAGATCGGGGGAGCGGGGCTTTCTTT. It specifies CASSLDRGSGAFF. The full variable domain, completed using reference TRBV7-2 and TRBJ1-1, is GAGVSQSPSNKVTEKGKDVELRCDPISGHTALYWYRQSLGQGLEFLIYFQGNSAPDKSGLPSDRFSAERTGGSVSTLTIQRTQQEDSAVYLCASSLDRGSGAFFGQGTRLTVV.

This clone was seen a handful of times. The V call is TRBV5-6, the J call TRBJ2-2; 12 nucleotides match TRBD2. In germline, CDR1 is SGHDT, CDR2 YYEEEE. The length of the CDR3 is 16 residues. J gave up 6 bases and V 3 bases, and 6 bases lay outside the gene matches. CDR3 nucleotide sequence: TGTGCCAGCAGCTCACTAGCGGGAGGCCGATCCGGGGAGCTGTTTTTT. Translating gives CASSSLAGGRSGELFF.

V usage is TRBV7-9 and J usage is TRBJ2-2; 10 bases fit TRBD2. In germline, CDR1 is SEHNR, CDR2 FQNEAQ (reference sequence). The CDR3 extends over 17 amino acids. The J segment lost 5 bases and the V segment lost 1 base, leaving 7 bases of the junction unmatched. The CDR3 protein is CASSLGLAGRWTGELFF. CDR3 nucleotide sequence: TGTGCCAGCAGCTTAGGACTAGCGGGCAGGTGGACCGGGGAGCTGTTTTTT.

The rearrangement links TRBV5-4 to TRBJ2-1; 10 bases are a match to TRBD2. This CDR3 is built from 15 residues. V trimming: 1 base; J trimming: 8 bases; junction bases outside the gene matches: 6. Per the germline V gene, CDR1 is SGHNT and CDR2 is YYREEE (reference sequence). The CDR3 sequence is CASSLPAGGPHEQFF. CDR3 nucleotides: TGTGCCAGCAGCTTGCCAGCGGGAGGGCCACATGAGCAGTTCTTC.

The genes are TRBV10-3 and TRBJ2-7; 9 bases agree with TRBD1. The germline CDR1 and CDR2 sequences are ENHRY and SYGVKD. The CDR3 is made up of 16 amino acids. V lost 3 bases to trimming and J lost 0 bases; unmatched junction nucleotides: 6. The DNA of the CDR3 is TGTGCCATCAGTGAATTTGGGGACAGGGTCTCCTACGAGCAGTACTTC. The encoded protein is CAISEFGDRVSYEQYF.

The chain has TRBV7-9 and TRBJ2-6; a possible D gene is TRBD2 (6 bases). With 4 bases removed from V and 2 bases from J, the gap between germline ends came to 18 bases. Per germline, CDR1 SEHNR and CDR2 FQNEAQ (reference sequence). The CDR3 totals 18 residues. The CDR3 DNA sequence: TGTGCCAGCAGCTGGAGGGGCGGGGAGATGGCTGGGGCCAACGTCCTGACTTTC. It yields the protein CASSWRGGEMAGANVLTF. The full variable domain, in which reference TRBV7-9 and TRBJ2-6 provide the parts outside the CDR3, is DTGVSQNPRHKITKRGQNVTFRCDPISEHNRLYWYRQTLGQGPEFLTYFQNEAQLEKSRLLSDRFSAERPKGSFSTLEIQRTEQGDSAMYLCASSWRGGEMAGANVLTFGAGSRLTVL.

V gene TRBV7-9 combines with J gene TRBJ1-1, with D unresolved. Per the germline V gene, CDR1 is SEHNR and CDR2 is FQNEAQ (reference sequence). V gave up 1 base and J gave up 2 bases, with 8 bases separating them. This CDR3 is built from 14 residues. The CDR3 region has the DNA TGTGCCAGCAGCTTAGTGGGCACAAACACTGAAGCTTTCTTT. Its translation is CASSLVGTNTEAFF.

The chain links TRBV9 to TRBJ2-2; D remains unclear. The CDR3 length is 15 residues. Germline CDR1 SGDLS, CDR2 YYNGEE. Trimming cost V 6 bases and J 4 bases, with 16 bases left between them. The CDR3 reads CASTPAGALTGELFF. As DNA, the CDR3 is TGTGCCAGCACCCCCGCTGGAGCCCTCACCGGGGAGCTGTTTTTT.

V and J are TRBV7-2 and TRBJ2-7, with D perhaps TRBD1 (5 bases). The ends were cut back, 2 bases at V and 0 bases at J, with 14 bases in the middle. CDR3 size: 16 residues. Germline CDR1 is SGHTA and CDR2 is FQGNSA. The CDR3 DNA sequence: TGTGCCAGCAGCTTATTATCAGGGCTAAGCTCCTACGAGCAGTACTTC. Protein product: CASSLLSGLSSYEQYF. The full variable domain, in which reference TRBV7-2 and TRBJ2-7 provide the parts outside the CDR3, is GAGVSQSPSNKVTEKGKDVELRCDPISGHTALYWYRQSLGQGLEFLIYFQGNSAPDKSGLPSDRFSAERTGGSVSTLTIQRTQQEDSAVYLCASSLLSGLSSYEQYFGPGTRLTVT.

The J gene is TRBJ2-7, the V gene TRBV2; TRBD1 matches 9 bases. Germline-derived CDR1 and CDR2 are SNHLY and FYNNEI. With V trimmed by 6 bases and J by 9 bases, 12 bases remained unmatched. The CDR3 sequence is 14 residues long. The CDR3 sequence: CASSPPGQGYRQYF. CDR3 sequence (DNA): TGTGCCAGCAGCCCACCGGGACAGGGATACCGGCAGTACTTC.

This clone was counted between two and nine times. V is TRBV5-1 and J is TRBJ2-3, with a weak D call TRBD2 (6 bases). CDR1 is SGHRS, CDR2 YFSETQ, per germline. V dropped 4 bases and J dropped 2 bases, with 11 bases sitting between them. This CDR3 region has 14 residues. This CDR3 is CASSPGEVTDTQYF. In nucleotides, the CDR3 is TGCGCCAGCAGCCCGGGGGAAGTCACAGATACGCAGTATTTT.

The chain recombines TRBV15 with TRBJ1-2; D unclear. V dropped 0 bases and J dropped 8 bases, with 16 bases sitting between them. The CDR3 is made up of 15 amino acids. From germline, CDR1 is LNHNV and CDR2 YYDKDF (reference sequence). The CDR3: CATSRDRRAAEGYTF. In DNA, the CDR3 is TGTGCCACCAGCAGAGATCGGCGGGCAGCGGAGGGCTACACCTTC. Full variable domain (missing parts from reference TRBV15 and TRBJ1-2): DAMVIQNPRYQVTQFGKPVTLSCSQTLNHNVMYWYQQKSSQAPKLLFHYYDKDFNNEADTPDNFQSRRPNTSFCFLDIRSPGLGDTAMYLCATSRDRRAAEGYTFGSGTRLTVV.

The chain links TRBV2 to TRBJ1-5, with 7 bases identical to TRBD1. The CDR3 runs 15 residues. In germline, CDR1 is SNHLY, CDR2 FYNNEI. Trimming at V came to 8 bases and at J to 2 bases, leaving 9 bases not matched to a gene. As DNA, the CDR3 is TGTGCCAGCGCCCGACAGGGTCCTGGCAATCAGCCCCAGCATTTT. As protein: CASARQGPGNQPQHF.

The V gene is TRBV5-1, the J gene TRBJ1-2; 8 nucleotides align to TRBD1. Germline CDR1 SGHRS, CDR2 YFSETQ. The CDR3 extends over 14 amino acids. V shed 2 bases and J 6 bases; nucleotides not matched to a gene: 6. DNA for the CDR3: TGCGCCAGCAGCTTCGGCAGGGGGCATGATGGCTACACCTTC. Translation: CASSFGRGHDGYTF.